The 4 T cell receptor beta chains listed next were all sequenced from one sample in a study of shared clonotypes between healthy human individuals. Repertoires were generated with immunoSEQ multiplex PCR, while TCRdb's copy carries only in-frame clones and drops some. Found here are 800,000 to 950,000 clones, 90% to 98% of them singletons; the top ten hold about 0.22%. Terminally differentiated effector memory CD45RA+ cells were left out of the naive CD8 fraction, which was CD45RO-negative and positively selected for CCR7. The sequencing input was naive CD8+ T cells sorted from blood. The receptors were gathered from a man aged 25 to 45 in good health.

The chain uses TRBV27 and TRBJ1-5, with D hard to call. The ends were cut back, 3 bases at V and 4 bases at J, with 7 bases in the middle. The CDR3 has 13 amino acids. Germline-derived CDR1 and CDR2 are MNHEY and SMNVEV (reference sequence). CDR3 DNA sequence: TGTGCCAGCAGTTTTTCAGCTAATCAGCCCCAGCATTTT. Amino acids: CASSFSANQPQHF.

The CDR3 spells CASRGTDTQYF. CDR3 nucleotides: TGTGCCAGCCGGGGGACAGATACGCAGTATTTT. The chain has TRBV2 and TRBJ2-3; D is possibly TRBD2 (6 bases). The CDR3 length is 11 residues. The V end lost 8 bases, the J end lost 3 bases, and 6 bases lay between the germline ends. Germline assignment: CDR1 SNHLY and CDR2 FYNNEI.

The chain is built from TRBV5-6 and TRBJ2-1; weak D call: TRBD1 (5 bases). The CDR3 consists of 16 residues. V lost 4 bases to trimming and J lost 2 bases, with 16 bases between them. CDR1 SGHDT and CDR2 YYEEEE come from the germline V gene. The CDR3 coding sequence is TGTGCCAGCAGCAACAGACAGACCGCGCCCTACAATGAGCAGTTCTTC. It specifies CASSNRQTAPYNEQFF.

Remarks on this clone: This sample includes further DNA sequences coding for the same CDR3. The chain employs TRBV27 and TRBJ2-7; D gene ambiguous. Germline CDR1 and CDR2: MNHEY and SMNVEV (reference sequence). V was pared by 0 bases and J by 0 bases, with 6 bases between. CDR3 size: 14 residues. The CDR3 spells CASSLSRSSYEQYF. The CDR3 coding sequence is TGTGCCAGCAGTTTATCGCGGAGCTCCTACGAGCAGTACTTC.